This TCR beta chain came from a study of blood T cell repertoires in COVID-19. Study in general: Samples of COVID-19 (acute and convalescent) were obtained from the United States, Italy and Spain.

Libraries were prepared by immunoSEQ multiplex PCR; TCRdb keeps only in-frame clonotypes and omits some of them. The sample holds 200,000 to 250,000 clones; roughly 85% are singletons and the top ten take around 3%. The germline V gene has CDR1 SGHDT and CDR2 YYEEEE. V lost 4 bases and J lost 4; bases outside the gene matches: 13. This CDR3 region has 16 residues. Source material: peripheral blood. V is TRBV5-6 and J is TRBJ1-1, with 7 bases lining up with TRBD1. The TCR comes from a man between 18 and 29 years old with active or convalescent COVID-19. The DNA of the CDR3 is TGTGCCAGCAGCCCACAGGGGTGGGCAATCGGCACTGAAGCTTTCTTT. This sequence encodes CASSPQGWAIGTEAFF.